This T cell receptor beta chain came from a study of shared clonotypes between healthy human individuals. CD45RO-negative, CCR7-selected cells formed the naive CD8 fraction, which excluded terminally differentiated effector memory CD45RA+ cells. In germline, CDR1 is GTSNPN, CDR2 SVGIG (reference sequence). The CDR3 is made up of 15 amino acids. Trimming removed 0 bases from V and 5 bases from J; junction bases left unmatched: 6. Several immunoSEQ 96-well plates shared each subset's DNA, each plate a replicate. The method was immunoSEQ multiplex PCR; TCRdb's version includes in-frame clones alone and lacks a portion of them. The profile shows hundreds of thousands of clones, approximately 96% of them singletons.

Sequencing was performed on naive CD8+ T cells sorted from blood. The TCR was taken from a woman younger than 45 in good health. V gene TRBV30 combines with J gene TRBJ2-1, with 8 bases lining up with TRBD2. The CDR3 nucleotides read TGTGCCTGGAGTGTAGAGCGGGAGTCCGACAATGAGCAGTTCTTC. Encoded protein: CAWSVERESDNEQFF.